The T cell receptor beta chain described here comes from a study of control samples from healthy donors and cancer patients. The CDR3 length is 15 residues. Trimming shortened V by 3 bases and J by 7 bases, and 17 bases separated the two germline ends. Germline V gene data show CDR1 as SGDLS and CDR2 as YYNGEE. Only in-frame clones appear in the TCRdb table, and some are missing; sequencing was by immunoSEQ multiplex PCR. The sample yields under 200,000 clones, 85% to 95% seen once. This TCR was sampled from a woman aged 35 to 49 in good health. The rearrangement joins TRBV9 to TRBJ2-1; D unresolved. Input material: blood. In nucleotides, the CDR3 is TGTGCCAGCAGCGCCGACCGACCCATTTTGAATGAGCAGTTCTTC. Protein: CASSADRPILNEQFF.